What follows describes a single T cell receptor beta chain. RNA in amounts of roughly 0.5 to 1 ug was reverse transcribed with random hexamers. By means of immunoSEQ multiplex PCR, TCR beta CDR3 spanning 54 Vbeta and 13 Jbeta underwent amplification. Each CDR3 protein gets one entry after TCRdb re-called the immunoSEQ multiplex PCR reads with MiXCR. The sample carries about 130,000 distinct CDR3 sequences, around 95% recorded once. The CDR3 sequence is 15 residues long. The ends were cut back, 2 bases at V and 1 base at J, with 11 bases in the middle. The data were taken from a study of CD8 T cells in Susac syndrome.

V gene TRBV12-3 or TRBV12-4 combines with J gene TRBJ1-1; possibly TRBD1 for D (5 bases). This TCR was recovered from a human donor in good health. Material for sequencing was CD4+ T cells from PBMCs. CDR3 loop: CASSLRDGTNTEAFF. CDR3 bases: TGTGCCAGCAGTTTAAGGGACGGGACGAACACTGAAGCTTTCTTT.